Listed below are T cell receptor beta chains from one sample, sequenced in a study of glioma-infiltrating T cells after dendritic cell vaccination. The assay was immunoSEQ multiplex PCR, and TCRdb's table has in-frame clones only and misses some. Of 100,000 to 120,000 clones listed, 90% are singletons. The starting material was blood, obtained after dendritic cell vaccination. All receptors come from a human donor with glioblastoma. Each CDR3 is given with its conserved first and last residue.

V gene	CDR3 protein
TRBV29-1	CSVKESGGPSTDTQYF
TRBV15	CAATSSSLLGGYTF
TRBV27	CASSLSPTGDEQYF
TRBV9	CASSGQGGSGEQYF
TRBV5-5	CASSAGGYEQYF
TRBV11-3	CASRSRELTGNF
TRBV4-1	CASSLSGSSSYEQYF
TRBV7-9	CASSLVAGLAAETQYF
TRBV6-1	CASSVSAGVLSYEQYF
TRBV11-2	CASSLDGGNEKLFF
TRBV11-3	CASSSDRVHGYTF
TRBV20-1	CSAGRGYEQYF
TRBV5-8	CASSPQGHRGLYTEAFF
TRBV5-4	CASSLSGNSPLHF
TRBV28	CASSLAAGVGGYTF
TRBV18	CASSLAGFSNQPQHF
TRBV7-3	CASSTTGNSPLHF
TRBV4-1	CASSLGLAGEQFF
TRBV6-6	CASSYSGQGEPQHF
TRBV6-4	CASSDGLASDTQYF
TRBV7-3	CASSGQPANTGELFF
TRBV5-1	CASSLGGAGGSETQYF
TRBV18	CASSPGRDSNQPQHF
TRBV5-6	CASSLAVSDYEQYF
TRBV7-8	CASSLGLPTGGIFAEAFF
TRBV7-9	CASSLGLGNTEAFF
TRBV7-2	CASEGGRVWGEQFF
TRBV5-1	CASSLEGREETQYF
TRBV4-1	CASSQERGVAINEQFF
TRBV6-5	CASSRAGTAPKQYF
TRBV2	CASSLAGNYEQYF
TRBV5-1	CASSFLGDEQYF
TRBV2	CASREGARKNTIYF
TRBV2	CASISPGGRSYEQYF
TRBV5-1	CASSLGGEGKETQYF
TRBV11-3	CASSGTRRDTQYF
TRBV6-1	CASSEEGEGAKNIQYF
TRBV25-1	CASSVSGGNEQFF
TRBV6-5	CASSSSTGRWTGELFF
TRBV2	CASSELVQGNSPLHF
TRBV11-3	CASAGEFRGNEQFF
TRBV7-9	CASTGWKGSNEKLFF
TRBV9	CASSLRGYSGNTIYF
TRBV6-5	CASSYGRGGTYEQYF
TRBV6-1	CASSDTLAEVADTQYF
TRBV2	CASSRQVNQPQHF
TRBV9	CASSATSGRIYEQYF
TRBV2	CASSDVVAGAETQYF
TRBV19	CASSVDGGTEAFF
TRBV4-1	CASSQDGTDFQETQYF
TRBV11-3	CASSASGVPDTQYF
TRBV2	CASSEEGLAEDYGYTF
TRBV5-1	CASSYRPGLAGSPETQYF
TRBV19	CASSIRGTDEQFF
TRBV5-4	CASGVVGQGRYNEQFF
TRBV27	CASSRETQETQYF
TRBV25-1	CASSEYSQGGKLFF
TRBV2	CASSRGMNTEAFF
TRBV11-2	CASSPDRGSEAFF